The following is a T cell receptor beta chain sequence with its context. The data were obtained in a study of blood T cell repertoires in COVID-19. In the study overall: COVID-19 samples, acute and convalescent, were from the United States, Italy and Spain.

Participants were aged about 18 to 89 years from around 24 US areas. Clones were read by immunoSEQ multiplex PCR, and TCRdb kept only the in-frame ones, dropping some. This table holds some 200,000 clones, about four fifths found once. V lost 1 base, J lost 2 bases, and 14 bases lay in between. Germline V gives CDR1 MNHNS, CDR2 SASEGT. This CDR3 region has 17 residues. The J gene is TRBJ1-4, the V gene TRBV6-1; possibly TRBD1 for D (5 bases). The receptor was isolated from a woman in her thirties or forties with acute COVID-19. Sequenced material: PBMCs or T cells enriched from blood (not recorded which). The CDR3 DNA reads TGTGCCAGCAGTGAAGTGGGGCGTGGGGCGACTAATGAAAAACTGTTTTTT. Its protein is CASSEVGRGATNEKLFF.